This T cell receptor beta chain came from a study of blood T cell repertoires in COVID-19. Overall study: The origin of the acute and convalescent COVID-19 samples was the United States, Italy and Spain. The cDNA or gDNA used as material had been derived from T cells, B-cell-depleted T cells, or PBMCs.

The length of the CDR3 is 16 residues. The ends lost 6 bases at V and 2 bases at J; junction bases unmatched: 5. Germline assignment: CDR1 SGHVS and CDR2 FQNEAQ. Authors' analysis steps: It was from reference gene primer amplification that nucleated cell counts were estimated. Sequencing used immunoSEQ multiplex PCR; TCRdb keeps in-frame clones, though not all of them. V and J calls and clone size are given by that table; D and trimming were obtained from the DNA. The sample lists roughly 110,000 clones, around 89% occurring once. The chain links TRBV7-8 to TRBJ2-1, with 12 bases fitting TRBD2. Sequenced: peripheral blood. This TCR was sampled from a woman in her fifties or sixties with acute or convalescent COVID-19. The CDR3 region has the DNA TGTGCCAGCAGTCCACGGACTAGCGGGACCTACAATGAGCAGTTCTTC. Its protein is CASSPRTSGTYNEQFF.